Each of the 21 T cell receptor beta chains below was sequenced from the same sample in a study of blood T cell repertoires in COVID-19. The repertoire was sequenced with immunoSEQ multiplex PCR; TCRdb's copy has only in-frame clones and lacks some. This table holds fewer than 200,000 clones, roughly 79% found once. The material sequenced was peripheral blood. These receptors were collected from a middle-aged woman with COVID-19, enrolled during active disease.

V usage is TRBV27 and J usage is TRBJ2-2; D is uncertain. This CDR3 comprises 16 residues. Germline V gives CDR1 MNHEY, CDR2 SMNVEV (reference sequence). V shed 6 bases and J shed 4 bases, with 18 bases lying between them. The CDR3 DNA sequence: TGTGCCAGCAGGTCAACCGTGGGCACGAGCACCGGGGAGCTGTTTTTT. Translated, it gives CASRSTVGTSTGELFF.

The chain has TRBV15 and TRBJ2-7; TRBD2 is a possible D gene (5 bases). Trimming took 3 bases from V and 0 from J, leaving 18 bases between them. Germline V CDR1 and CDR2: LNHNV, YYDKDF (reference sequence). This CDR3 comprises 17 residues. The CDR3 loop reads CATSSDYSRRSSYEQYF. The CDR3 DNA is TGTGCCACCAGCAGTGACTATTCGCGGCGGAGCTCCTACGAGCAGTACTTC.

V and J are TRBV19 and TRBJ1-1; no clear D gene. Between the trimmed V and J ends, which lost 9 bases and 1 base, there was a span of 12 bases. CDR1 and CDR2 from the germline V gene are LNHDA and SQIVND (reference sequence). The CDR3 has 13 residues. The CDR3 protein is CASVPSWNTEAFF. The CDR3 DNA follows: TGTGCCAGCGTACCGAGCTGGAACACTGAAGCTTTCTTT.

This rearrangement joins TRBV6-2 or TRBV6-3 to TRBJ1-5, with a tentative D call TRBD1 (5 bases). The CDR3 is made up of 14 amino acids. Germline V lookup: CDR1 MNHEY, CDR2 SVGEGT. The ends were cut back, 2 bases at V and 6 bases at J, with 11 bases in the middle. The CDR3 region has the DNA TGTGCCAGCAGTTACCCCAGGGCGAGTCAGCCCCAGCATTTT. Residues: CASSYPRASQPQHF.

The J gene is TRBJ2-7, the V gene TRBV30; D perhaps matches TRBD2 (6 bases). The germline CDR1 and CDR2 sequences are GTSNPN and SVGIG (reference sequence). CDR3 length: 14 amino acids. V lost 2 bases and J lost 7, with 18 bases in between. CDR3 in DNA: TGTGCCTGGAGTCCGTTGGGACTCGATGGGGAGCAGTACTTC. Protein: CAWSPLGLDGEQYF.

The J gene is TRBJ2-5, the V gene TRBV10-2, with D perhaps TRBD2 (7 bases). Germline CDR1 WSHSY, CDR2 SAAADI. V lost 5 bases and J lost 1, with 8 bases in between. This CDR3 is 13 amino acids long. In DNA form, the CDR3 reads TGCGCCAGCAGTCGGGGGGCCCAAGAGACCCAGTACTTC. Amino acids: CASSRGAQETQYF.

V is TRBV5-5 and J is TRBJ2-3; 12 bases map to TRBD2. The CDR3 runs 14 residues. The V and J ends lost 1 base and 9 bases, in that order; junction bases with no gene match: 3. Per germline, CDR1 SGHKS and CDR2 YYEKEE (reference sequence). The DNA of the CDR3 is TGTGCCAGCAGCTTGCAACTAGCGGGGGGCACGCAGTATTTT. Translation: CASSLQLAGGTQYF.

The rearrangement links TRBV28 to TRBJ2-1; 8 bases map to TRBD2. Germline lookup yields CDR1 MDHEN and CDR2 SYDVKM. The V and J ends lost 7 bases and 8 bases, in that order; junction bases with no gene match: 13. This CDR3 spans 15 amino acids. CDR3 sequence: CASTPASGSRDEQFF. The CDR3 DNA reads TGTGCCAGCACCCCTGCAAGCGGGAGTAGGGATGAGCAGTTCTTC.

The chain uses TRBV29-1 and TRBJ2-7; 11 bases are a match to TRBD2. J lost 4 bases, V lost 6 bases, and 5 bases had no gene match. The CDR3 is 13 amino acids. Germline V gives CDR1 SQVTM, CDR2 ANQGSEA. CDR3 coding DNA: TGCAGCGTAACTAGCGGGAGTGGTTACGAGCAGTACTTC. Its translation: CSVTSGSGYEQYF.

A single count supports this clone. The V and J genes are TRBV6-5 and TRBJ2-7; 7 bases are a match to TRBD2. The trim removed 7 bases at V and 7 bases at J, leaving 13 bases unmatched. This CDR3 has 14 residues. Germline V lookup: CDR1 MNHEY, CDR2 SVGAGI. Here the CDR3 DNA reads TGTGCCAGCACCGACGGTGCGGGAGCCGGTGAGCAGTACTTC. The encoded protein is CASTDGAGAGEQYF.

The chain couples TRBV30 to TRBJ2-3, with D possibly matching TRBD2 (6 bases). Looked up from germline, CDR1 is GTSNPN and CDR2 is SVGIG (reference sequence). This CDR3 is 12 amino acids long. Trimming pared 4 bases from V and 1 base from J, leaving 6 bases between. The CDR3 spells CAWTSGTDTQYF. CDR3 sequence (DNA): TGTGCCTGGACTAGCGGCACAGATACGCAGTATTTT.

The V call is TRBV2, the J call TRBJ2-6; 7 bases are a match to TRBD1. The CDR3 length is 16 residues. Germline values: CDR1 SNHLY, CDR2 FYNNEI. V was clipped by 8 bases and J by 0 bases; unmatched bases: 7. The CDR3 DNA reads TGTGCCAGCGGGCAAGGGGGCATCTCTGGGGCCAACGTCCTGACTTTC. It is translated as CASGQGGISGANVLTF.

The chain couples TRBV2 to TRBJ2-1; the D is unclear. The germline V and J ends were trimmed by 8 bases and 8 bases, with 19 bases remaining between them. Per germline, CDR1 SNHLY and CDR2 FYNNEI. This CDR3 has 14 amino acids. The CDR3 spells CASAPGEMNYEQFF. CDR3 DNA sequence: TGTGCCAGCGCCCCCGGTGAGATGAACTATGAGCAGTTCTTC. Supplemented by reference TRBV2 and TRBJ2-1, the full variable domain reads EPEVTQTPSHQVTQMGQEVILRCVPISNHLYFYWYRQILGQKVEFLVSFYNNEISEKSEIFDDQFSVERPDGSNFTLKIRSTKLEDSAMYFCASAPGEMNYEQFFGPGTRLTVL.

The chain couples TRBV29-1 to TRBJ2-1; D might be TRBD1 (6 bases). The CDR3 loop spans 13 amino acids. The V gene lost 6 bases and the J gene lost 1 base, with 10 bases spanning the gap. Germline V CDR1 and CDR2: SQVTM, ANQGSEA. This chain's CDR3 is CSVAGVSYNEQFF. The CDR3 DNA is TGCAGCGTAGCAGGGGTGTCCTACAATGAGCAGTTCTTC.

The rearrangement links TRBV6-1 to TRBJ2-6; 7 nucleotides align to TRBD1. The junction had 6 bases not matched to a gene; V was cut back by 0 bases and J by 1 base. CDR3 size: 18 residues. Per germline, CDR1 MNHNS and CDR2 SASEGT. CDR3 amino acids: CASSEAPTGFSGANVLTF. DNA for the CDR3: TGTGCCAGCAGTGAAGCCCCGACAGGGTTTTCTGGGGCCAACGTCCTGACTTTC.

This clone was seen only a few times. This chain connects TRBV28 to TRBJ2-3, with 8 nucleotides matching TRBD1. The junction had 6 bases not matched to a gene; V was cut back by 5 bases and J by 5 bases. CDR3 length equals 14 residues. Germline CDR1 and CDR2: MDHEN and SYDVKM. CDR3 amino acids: CASSPRTGKDTQYF. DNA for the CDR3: TGTGCCAGCAGTCCGAGGACAGGGAAAGATACGCAGTATTTT.

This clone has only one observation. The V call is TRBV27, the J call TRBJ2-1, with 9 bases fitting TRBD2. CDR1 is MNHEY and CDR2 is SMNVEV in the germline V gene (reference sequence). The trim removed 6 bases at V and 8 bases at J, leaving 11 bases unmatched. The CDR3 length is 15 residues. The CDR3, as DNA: TGTGCCAGCAGCACGATTAGCGGGAGCTCATATGAGCAGTTCTTC. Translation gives CASSTISGSSYEQFF.

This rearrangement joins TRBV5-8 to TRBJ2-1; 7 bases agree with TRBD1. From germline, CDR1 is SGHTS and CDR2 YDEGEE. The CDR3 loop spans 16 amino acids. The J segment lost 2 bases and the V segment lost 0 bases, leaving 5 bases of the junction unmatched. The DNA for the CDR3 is TGTGCCAGCAGCTTGGGACAGGGCCCAACCTACAATGAGCAGTTCTTC. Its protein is CASSLGQGPTYNEQFF.

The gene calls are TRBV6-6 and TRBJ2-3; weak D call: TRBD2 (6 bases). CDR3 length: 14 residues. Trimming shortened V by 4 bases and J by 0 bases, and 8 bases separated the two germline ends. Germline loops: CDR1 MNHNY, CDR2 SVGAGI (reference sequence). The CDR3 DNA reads TGTGCCAGCAGTTGGGGGGACAGCACAGATACGCAGTATTTT. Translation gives CASSWGDSTDTQYF.

The CDR3 region is CASSHRLAGKYEQYF. CDR3 nucleotide sequence: TGTGCCAGCAGCCATAGACTAGCGGGAAAATACGAGCAGTACTTC. V and J are TRBV4-2 and TRBJ2-7, with TRBD2 matching over 11 bases. The germline V gene has CDR1 LGHNA and CDR2 YNFKEQ. V gave up 3 bases and J gave up 4 bases; unmatched junction bases: 5. This CDR3 is built from 15 residues.

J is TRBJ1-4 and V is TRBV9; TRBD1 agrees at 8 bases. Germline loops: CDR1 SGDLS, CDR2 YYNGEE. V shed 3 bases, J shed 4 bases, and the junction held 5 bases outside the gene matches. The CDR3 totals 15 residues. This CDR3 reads CASSAGQGDNEKLFF. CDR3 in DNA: TGTGCCAGCAGCGCCGGACAGGGTGATAATGAAAAACTGTTTTTT.